A selection of T cell receptor beta chains follows, all from one sample in a study of regulatory T cells in long-lasting Graves disease. TCRdb reprocessed the multiplex PCR reads with MiXCR, giving one entry per CDR3 protein. The sample lists approximately 440,000 distinct CDR3 sequences, 15% to 20% seen once, with 9% to 15% in the top ten. These data were also reused for a study on T cells in Graves' hyperthyroidism and ophthalmopathy.

Here the sequenced sample was peripheral blood mononuclear cells (PBMCs), taken at new diagnosis, from a patient treated with antithyroid drugs. The origin of the receptors is a man aged 40-50 years with Graves disease. Each CDR3 is given with its conserved first and last residue. Fields, in order: V gene, J gene, clone size, CDR3 protein. Only some rows state a clone size, as once, few, many or a class for expanded clones.

>TRBV2|TRBJ2-7|many
CAVQGSSSYEQYF
>TRBV3-1|TRBJ2-4|NA
CASSQAPRNIQYF
>TRBV2|TRBJ2-1|many
CASRQASGSYNEQFF
>TRBV3-1|TRBJ2-7|many
CASSQGLLSEQYF
>TRBV9|TRBJ2-3|many
CASSARNLPTDTQYF
>TRBV5-1|TRBJ1-1|NA
CASSISNRENTEAFF
>TRBV7-2|TRBJ2-1|few
CASSLAADEQFF
>TRBV30|TRBJ2-2|few
CAWSLGARGTGELFF
>TRBV12-3/TRBV12-4|TRBJ2-5|NA
CASSPLAGDRGTQYF
>TRBV12-3/TRBV12-4|TRBJ2-7|many
CASTLGDSSYEQYF
>TRBV7-9|TRBJ2-5|many
CASSADGLRETQYF
>TRBV5-5|TRBJ2-7|NA
CASSSRAGVSYEQYF
>TRBV14|TRBJ2-5|many
CASSQRTGGTETQYF
>TRBV28|TRBJ2-7|many
CASVPPRGRWDEQYF
>TRBV28|TRBJ2-1|many
CASKPGGLYNEQFF
>TRBV24-1|TRBJ2-7|many
CATGDGYEQYF
>TRBV5-5|TRBJ2-1|many
CASSLESAGGYNEQFF
>TRBV30|TRBJ2-1|many
CAWSAGQTSYNEQFF
>TRBV19|TRBJ1-5|many
CASRDGLWGQPQHF
>TRBV9|TRBJ1-3|NA
CASSRVAGNTIYF
>TRBV20-1|TRBJ2-7|NA
CSARDPSGGLYEQYF
>TRBV2|TRBJ2-7|many
CASSKEGLAGVNEQYF
>TRBV3-1|TRBJ2-5|many
CASSLPGQGVMKETQYF
>TRBV6-1|TRBJ2-1|many
CASSTGLDYNEQFF
>TRBV20-1|TRBJ1-1|many
CSARDLIRVPRTEAFF
>TRBV20-1|TRBJ1-5|many
CSARDAGSNQPQHF
>TRBV29-1|TRBJ2-5|NA
CSLMPGPSQETQYF
>TRBV30|TRBJ1-2|NA
CAWRRTSFYGYTF
>TRBV15|TRBJ2-7|few
CATSRGGNPYEQYF
>TRBV14|TRBJ2-3|NA
CASSQLLGFSTDTQYF
>TRBV30|TRBJ1-2|NA
CACAYRGLYYGYTF
>TRBV7-8|TRBJ1-5|many
CASSLGPYSNQPQHF
>TRBV13|TRBJ2-7|once
CASQEGLAPYEQYF
>TRBV28|TRBJ2-7|many
CASSAPGSSYEQYF
>TRBV20-1|TRBJ1-1|few
CSARVGVNTEAFF
>TRBV6-1|TRBJ2-1|many
CASSPRGVSYNEQFF
>TRBV29-1|TRBJ2-7|NA
CSVEGEGGRSPYEQYF
>TRBV9|TRBJ2-7|NA
CASSRGGLAGGYYEQYF